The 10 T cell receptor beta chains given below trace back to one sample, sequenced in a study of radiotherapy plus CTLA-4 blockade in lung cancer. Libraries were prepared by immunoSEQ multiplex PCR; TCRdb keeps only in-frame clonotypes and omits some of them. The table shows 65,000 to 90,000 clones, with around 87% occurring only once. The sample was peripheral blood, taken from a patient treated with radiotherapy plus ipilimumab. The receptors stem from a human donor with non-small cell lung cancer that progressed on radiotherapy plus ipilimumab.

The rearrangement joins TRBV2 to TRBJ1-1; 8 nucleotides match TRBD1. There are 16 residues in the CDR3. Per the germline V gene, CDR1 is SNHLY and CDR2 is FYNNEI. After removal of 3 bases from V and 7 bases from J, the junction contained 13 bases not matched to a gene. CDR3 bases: TGTGCCAGCAGTGAGATGGGAAATCCAGGGGGCATTGAAGCTTTCTTT. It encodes CASSEMGNPGGIEAFF. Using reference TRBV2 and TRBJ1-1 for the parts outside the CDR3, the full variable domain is EPEVTQTPSHQVTQMGQEVILRCVPISNHLYFYWYRQILGQKVEFLVSFYNNEISEKSEIFDDQFSVERPDGSNFTLKIRSTKLEDSAMYFCASSEMGNPGGIEAFFGQGTRLTVV.

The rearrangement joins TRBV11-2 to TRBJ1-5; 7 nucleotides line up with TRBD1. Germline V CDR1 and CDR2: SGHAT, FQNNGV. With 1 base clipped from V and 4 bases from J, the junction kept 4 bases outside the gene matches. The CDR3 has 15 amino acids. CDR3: CASSLGGRGNQPQHF. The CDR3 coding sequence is TGTGCCAGCAGCTTAGGGGGCAGGGGGAATCAGCCCCAGCATTTT.

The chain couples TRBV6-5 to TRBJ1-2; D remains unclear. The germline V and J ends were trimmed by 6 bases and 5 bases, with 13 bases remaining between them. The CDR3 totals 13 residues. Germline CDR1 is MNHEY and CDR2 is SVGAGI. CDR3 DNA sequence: TGTGCCAGCAGAACTACCCCTTTTTATGGCTACACCTTC. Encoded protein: CASRTTPFYGYTF.

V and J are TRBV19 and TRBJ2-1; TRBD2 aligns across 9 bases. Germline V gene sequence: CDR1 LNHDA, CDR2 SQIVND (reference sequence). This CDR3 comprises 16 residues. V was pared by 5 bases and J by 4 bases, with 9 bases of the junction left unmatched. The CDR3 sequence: CASSLGGRAGYNEQFF. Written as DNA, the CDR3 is TGTGCCAGTAGTTTAGGCGGGAGGGCCGGTTACAATGAGCAGTTCTTC.

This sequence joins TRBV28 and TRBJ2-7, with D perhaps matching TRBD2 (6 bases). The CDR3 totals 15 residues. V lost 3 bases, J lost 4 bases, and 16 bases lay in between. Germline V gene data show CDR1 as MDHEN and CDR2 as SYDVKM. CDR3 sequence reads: CASSLGGGKPYEQYV. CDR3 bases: TGTGCCAGCAGTTTGGGGGGAGGCAAACCTTACGAGCAGTACGTC.

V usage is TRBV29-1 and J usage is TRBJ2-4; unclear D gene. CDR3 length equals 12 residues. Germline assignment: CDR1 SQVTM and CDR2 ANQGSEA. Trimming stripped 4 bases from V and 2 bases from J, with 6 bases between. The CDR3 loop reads CSVVETKNIQYF. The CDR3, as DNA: TGCAGCGTTGTCGAAACCAAAAACATTCAGTACTTC.

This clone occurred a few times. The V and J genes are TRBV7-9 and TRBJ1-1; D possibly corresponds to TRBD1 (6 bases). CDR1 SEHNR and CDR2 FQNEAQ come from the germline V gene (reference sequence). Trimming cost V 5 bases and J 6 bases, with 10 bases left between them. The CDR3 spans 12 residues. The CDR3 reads CASSPGGPEAFF. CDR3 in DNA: TGTGCCAGCAGCCCCGGGGGGCCTGAAGCTTTCTTT.

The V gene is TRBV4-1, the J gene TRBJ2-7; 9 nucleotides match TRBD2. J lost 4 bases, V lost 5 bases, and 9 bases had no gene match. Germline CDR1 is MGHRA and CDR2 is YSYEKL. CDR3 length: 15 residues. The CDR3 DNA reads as TGCGCCAGCAGCTTGGGGCTAGCGGGGAGTTACGAGCAGTACTTC. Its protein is CASSLGLAGSYEQYF.

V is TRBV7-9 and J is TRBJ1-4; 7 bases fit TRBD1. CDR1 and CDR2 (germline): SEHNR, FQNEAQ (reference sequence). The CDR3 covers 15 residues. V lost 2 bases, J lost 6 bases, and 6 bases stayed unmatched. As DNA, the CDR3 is TGTGCCAGCAGCTTATCGGGGCAGGGGGATGAAAAACTGTTTTTT. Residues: CASSLSGQGDEKLFF.

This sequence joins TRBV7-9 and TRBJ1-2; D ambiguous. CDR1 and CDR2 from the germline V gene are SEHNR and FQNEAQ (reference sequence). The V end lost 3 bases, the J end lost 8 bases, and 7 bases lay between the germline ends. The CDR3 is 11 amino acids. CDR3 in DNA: TGTGCCAGCAGCTTCGGGGTAGGCTACACCTTC. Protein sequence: CASSFGVGYTF.